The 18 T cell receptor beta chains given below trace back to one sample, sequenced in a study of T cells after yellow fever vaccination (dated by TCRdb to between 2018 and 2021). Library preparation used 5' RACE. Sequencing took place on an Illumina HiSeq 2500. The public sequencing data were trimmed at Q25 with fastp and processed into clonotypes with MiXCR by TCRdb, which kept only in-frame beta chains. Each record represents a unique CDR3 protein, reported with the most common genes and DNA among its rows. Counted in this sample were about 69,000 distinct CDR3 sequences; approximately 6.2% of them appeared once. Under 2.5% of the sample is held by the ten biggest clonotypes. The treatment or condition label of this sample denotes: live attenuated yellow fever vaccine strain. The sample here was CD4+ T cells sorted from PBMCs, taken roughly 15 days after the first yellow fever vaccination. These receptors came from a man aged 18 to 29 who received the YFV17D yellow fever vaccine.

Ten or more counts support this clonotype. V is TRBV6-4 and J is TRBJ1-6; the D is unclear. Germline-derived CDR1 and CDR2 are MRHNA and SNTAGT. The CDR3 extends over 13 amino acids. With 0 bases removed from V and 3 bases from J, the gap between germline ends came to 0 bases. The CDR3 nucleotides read TGTGCCAGCAGTGACTCCTATAATTCACCCCTCCACTTT. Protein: CASSDSYNSPLHF.

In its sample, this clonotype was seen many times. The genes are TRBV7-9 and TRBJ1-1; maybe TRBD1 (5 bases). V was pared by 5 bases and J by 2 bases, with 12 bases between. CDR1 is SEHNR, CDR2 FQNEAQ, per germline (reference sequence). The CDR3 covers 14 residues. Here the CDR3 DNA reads TGTGCCAGCAGCCTAATGACAGTTAACACTGAAGCTTTCTTT. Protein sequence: CASSLMTVNTEAFF.

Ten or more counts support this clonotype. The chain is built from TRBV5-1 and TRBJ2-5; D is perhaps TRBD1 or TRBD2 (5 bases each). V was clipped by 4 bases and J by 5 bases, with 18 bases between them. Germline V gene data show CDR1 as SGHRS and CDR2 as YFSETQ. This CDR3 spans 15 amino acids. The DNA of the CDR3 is TGCGCCAGCAGCCCTAACTCCTTGGGACCGGAGACCCAGTACTTC. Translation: CASSPNSLGPETQYF.

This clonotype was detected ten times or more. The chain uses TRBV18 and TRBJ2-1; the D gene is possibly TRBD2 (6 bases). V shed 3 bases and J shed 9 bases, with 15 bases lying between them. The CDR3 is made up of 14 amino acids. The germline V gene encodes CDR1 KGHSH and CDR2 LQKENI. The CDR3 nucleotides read TGTGCCAGCTCACCGGTCCAGGGACTTTTTGAGCAGTTCTTC. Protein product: CASSPVQGLFEQFF.

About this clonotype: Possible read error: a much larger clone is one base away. The CDR3 DNA sequence: TGCGCCGGCAGCTTGGCCGGGGGAGGCTACACCTTC. Residues: CAGSLAGGGYTF. The J gene is TRBJ1-2, the V gene TRBV5-1; the D gene is possibly TRBD1 (5 bases). The CDR3 sequence is 12 residues long. Germline values: CDR1 SGHRS, CDR2 YFSETQ.

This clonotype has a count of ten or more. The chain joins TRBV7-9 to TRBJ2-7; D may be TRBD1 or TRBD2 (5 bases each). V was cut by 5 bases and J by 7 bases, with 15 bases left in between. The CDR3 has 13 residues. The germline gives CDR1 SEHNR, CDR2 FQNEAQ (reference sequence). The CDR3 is CASSPPGLEEQYF. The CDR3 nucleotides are TGTGCCAGCAGCCCCCCGGGGCTGGAGGAGCAGTACTTC.

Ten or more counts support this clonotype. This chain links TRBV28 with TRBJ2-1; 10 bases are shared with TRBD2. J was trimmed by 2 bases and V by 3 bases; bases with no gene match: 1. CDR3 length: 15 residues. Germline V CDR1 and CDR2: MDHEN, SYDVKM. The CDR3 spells CASSFSGGAYNEQFF. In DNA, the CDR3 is TGTGCCAGCAGTTTCAGCGGGGGGGCCTACAATGAGCAGTTCTTC.

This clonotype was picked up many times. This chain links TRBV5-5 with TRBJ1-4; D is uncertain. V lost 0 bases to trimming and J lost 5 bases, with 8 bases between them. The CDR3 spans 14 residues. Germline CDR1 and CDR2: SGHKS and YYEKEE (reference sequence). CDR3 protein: CASSLGGENEKLFF. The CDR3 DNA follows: TGTGCCAGCAGCTTGGGGGGAGAGAATGAAAAACTGTTTTTT.

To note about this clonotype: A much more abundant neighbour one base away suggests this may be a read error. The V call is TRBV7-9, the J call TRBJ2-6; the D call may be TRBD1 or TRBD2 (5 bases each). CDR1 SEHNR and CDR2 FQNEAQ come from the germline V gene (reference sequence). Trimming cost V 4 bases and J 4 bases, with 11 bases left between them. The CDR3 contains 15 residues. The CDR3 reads CASSSHGGGANVLTF. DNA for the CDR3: TGTGCCAGCAGCTCCCATGGGGGAGGGGCCAACGTCCTGACTTTC.

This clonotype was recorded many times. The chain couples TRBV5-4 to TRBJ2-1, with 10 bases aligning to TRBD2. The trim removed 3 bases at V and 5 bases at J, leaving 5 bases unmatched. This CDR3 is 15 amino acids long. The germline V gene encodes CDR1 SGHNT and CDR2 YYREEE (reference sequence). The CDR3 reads CASSSAGGYHNEQFF. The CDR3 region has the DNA TGTGCCAGCAGCTCAGCGGGGGGGTATCACAATGAGCAGTTCTTC.

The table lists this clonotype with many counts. CDR3 nucleotide sequence: TGTGCCAGCAGCTTAGCCCTGAGCTCTGGAAACACCATATATTTT. The encoded protein is CASSLALSSGNTIYF. The chain combines TRBV7-9 with TRBJ1-3; D is undetermined. Germline lookup yields CDR1 SEHNR and CDR2 FQNEAQ (reference sequence). Trimming removed 0 bases from V and 0 bases from J, with 6 bases in between. CDR3 length: 15 amino acids.

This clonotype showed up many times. DNA of the CDR3: TGTGCCAGCAGCCCCCCAGGAGGGGGGCCAGTATGGACTGAAGCTTTCTTT. This gives the protein CASSPPGGGPVWTEAFF. The chain couples TRBV7-9 to TRBJ1-1; perhaps TRBD1 as D (6 bases). The germline gives CDR1 SEHNR, CDR2 FQNEAQ (reference sequence). V was pared by 5 bases and J by 5 bases, with 24 bases between. CDR3 size: 17 residues.

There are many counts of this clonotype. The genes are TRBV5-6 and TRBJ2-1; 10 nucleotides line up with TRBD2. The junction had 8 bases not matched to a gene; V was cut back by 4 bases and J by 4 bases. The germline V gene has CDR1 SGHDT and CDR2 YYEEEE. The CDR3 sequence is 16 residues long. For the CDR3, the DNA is TGTGCCAGCAGCCCCACCCTAGCGGGAGATTACAATGAGCAGTTCTTC. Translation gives CASSPTLAGDYNEQFF.

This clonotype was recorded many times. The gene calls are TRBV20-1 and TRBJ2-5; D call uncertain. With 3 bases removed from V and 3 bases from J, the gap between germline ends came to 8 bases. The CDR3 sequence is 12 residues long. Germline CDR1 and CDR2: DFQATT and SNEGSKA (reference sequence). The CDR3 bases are TGCAGTGCTAGTATGGGTAAAGAGACCCAGTACTTC. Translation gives CSASMGKETQYF.

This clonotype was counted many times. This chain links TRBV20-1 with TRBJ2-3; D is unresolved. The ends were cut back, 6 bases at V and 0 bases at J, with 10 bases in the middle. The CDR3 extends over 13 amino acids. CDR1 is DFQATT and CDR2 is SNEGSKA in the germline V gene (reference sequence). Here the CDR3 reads CSAPYLSTDTQYF. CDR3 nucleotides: TGCAGTGCACCTTACCTAAGCACAGATACGCAGTATTTT.

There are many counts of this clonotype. The CDR3 region is CASSLSYSSYEQYF. In DNA form, the CDR3 reads TGTGCCAGCAGTTTAAGCTATTCCTCCTACGAGCAGTACTTC. The genes are TRBV12-3 or TRBV12-4 and TRBJ2-7; D unresolved. The CDR3 consists of 14 residues. V shed 2 bases and J shed 0 bases, with 8 bases lying between them.

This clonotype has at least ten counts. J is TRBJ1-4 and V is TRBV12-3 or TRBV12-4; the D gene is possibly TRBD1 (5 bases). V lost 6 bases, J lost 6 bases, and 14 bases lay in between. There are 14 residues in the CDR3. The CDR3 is CASSPQGPHEKLFF. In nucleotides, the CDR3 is TGTGCCAGCAGCCCTCAGGGTCCTCATGAAAAACTGTTTTTT.

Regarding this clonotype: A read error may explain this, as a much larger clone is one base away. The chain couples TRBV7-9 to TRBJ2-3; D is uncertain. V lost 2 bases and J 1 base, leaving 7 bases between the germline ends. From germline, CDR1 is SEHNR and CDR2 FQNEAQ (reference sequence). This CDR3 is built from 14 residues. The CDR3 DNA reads TGTGCCAGCAGCTTAAGCCAAGGCACAGATACGCAGTATTTT. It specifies CASSLSQGTDTQYF.